The rows below give T cell receptor beta chains drawn from one sample of a study of blood T cell repertoires in COVID-19. Some clones are missing from TCRdb's copy, which holds only in-frame ones; the method was immunoSEQ multiplex PCR. The sample includes hundreds of thousands of clones, 80% to 90% of them seen just once. The sample was PBMCs or T cells enriched from blood (not recorded which). All receptors derive from a man between 18 and 29 years old who had recovered from COVID-19. The CDR3 runs from the conserved cysteine through the conserved F or W. D genes are given only for firm matches. The size field is filled for only some rows; it gives once, few, many or a size class.

J gene | D gene | clone size | V gene | CDR3 DNA | CDR3 protein
TRBJ2-7 | TRBD2 | - | TRBV7-9 | TGTGCCAGCAGCGGGAGGGCCTACGAGCAGTACTTC | CASSGRAYEQYF
TRBJ2-1 | TRBD1 | few | TRBV19 | TGTGCCAGTAGTATAGGGACAGGGGGGAGGAATGAGCAGTTCTTC | CASSIGTGGRNEQFF
TRBJ2-5 | TRBD2 | - | TRBV2 | TGTGCCAGTCACCGTTCGACAGCGGGAGGGCTAGAGACCCAGTACTTC | CASHRSTAGGLETQYF
TRBJ2-3 | - | - | TRBV2 | TGTGCCAGCAGTGAGCAGGGCTCAGATACGCAGTATTTT | CASSEQGSDTQYF
TRBJ2-1 | - | - | TRBV9 | TGTGCCAGCAGCCCTCGGACAGAAGAACACAATGAGCAGTTCTTC | CASSPRTEEHNEQFF
TRBJ2-7 | TRBD2 | - | TRBV3-1/TRBV3-2 | TGTGCCAGCAGCCCGAAGATCCGACTAGCGGGTGAGCAGTACTTC | CASSPKIRLAGEQYF
TRBJ2-2 | TRBD1 | - | TRBV4-1 | TGCGCCAGCACCTTGATGACAGGGAAGGGCACCGGGGAGCTGTTTTTT | CASTLMTGKGTGELFF
TRBJ1-2 | - | - | TRBV9 | TGTGCCAGCAGCGTAGGGTCCCAGGGTTATAACTATGGCTACACCTTC | CASSVGSQGYNYGYTF
TRBJ1-1 | - | - | TRBV30 | TGTGCCTGGAGGTTACAGGTTGAAGCTTTCTTT | CAWRLQVEAFF
TRBJ1-6 | TRBD1 | - | TRBV19 | TGTGCCAGTACCAGGACAGGGTTGGAAAATTCACCCCTCCACTTT | CASTRTGLENSPLHF
TRBJ2-1 | TRBD2 | - | TRBV11-3 | TGTGCCAGCAGCTTAGGAGGGACTAGCGGGCAGTTCTTC | CASSLGGTSGQFF
TRBJ2-3 | - | - | TRBV12-5 | TGTGCTAGTGGTTTGGGAGTTGGTCCCACAGATACGCAGTATTTT | CASGLGVGPTDTQYF
TRBJ2-5 | - | - | TRBV18 | TGTGCCAGCTCACCCCAGGGGACCCAGCAAGAGACCCAGTACTTC | CASSPQGTQQETQYF
TRBJ1-4 | - | - | TRBV14 | TGTGCCAGCAGCCGGGACTCAGGAGGGAATGAAAAACTGTTTTTT | CASSRDSGGNEKLFF
TRBJ2-3 | - | - | TRBV5-1 | TGCGCCAGCAGCTCCTTACCCTTGACAGATTTGGGCACAGATACGCAGTATTTT | CASSSLPLTDLGTDTQYF
TRBJ2-1 | - | - | TRBV19 | TGTGCCAGTAGTAAGGGCGGGACGGCACACTACAATGAGCAGTTCTTC | CASSKGGTAHYNEQFF
TRBJ2-1 | TRBD1 | - | TRBV2 | TGTGCCAGCAGTGAAGCGAAGGTGACAGGGAGGTTCTTC | CASSEAKVTGRFF
TRBJ2-2 | - | - | TRBV6-4 | TGTGCCAGCAGTGACTTAAACACCGGGGAGCTGTTTTTT | CASSDLNTGELFF
TRBJ1-2 | TRBD1 | - | TRBV11-2 | TGTGCCAGCAGCGAAGGAGGGGGACAGCTCTATGGCTACACCTTC | CASSEGGGQLYGYTF
TRBJ2-2 | TRBD1 | - | TRBV7-3 | TGTGCCAGCGGGACAGGGAACACCGGGGAGCTGTTTTTT | CASGTGNTGELFF
TRBJ2-1 | TRBD2 | - | TRBV18 | TGTGCCAGCTCACCACTGCTGATATCTAGCGGGATGGCCGGAAGCTCCTACAATGAGCAGTTCTTC | CASSPLLISSGMAGSSYNEQFF
TRBJ2-5 | - | - | TRBV7-3 | TGTGCCAGCGCCCGAGGGAGTCAAGAGACCCAGTACTTC | CASARGSQETQYF
TRBJ2-5 | - | - | TRBV27 | TGTGCCAGCAGTTGGTCCGGAGAGACCCAGTACTTC | CASSWSGETQYF